A single sample is the source of the 15 T cell receptor beta chains below, sequenced in a study of OX40 agonist ivuxolimab in advanced cancers. The protocol used for the library was the immunoSEQ multiplex PCR assay. TCRdb carries this immuneACCESS record with in-frame sequences only. Its versions omit some clonotypes, under half of them owing to an unresolved V gene in the studies checked, with the rest unexplained. A total of under 80,000 clones appear in this sample, roughly 85% of them only once. Less than 5% of the sample belongs to the ten largest clones. Source: CD4+ or CD8+ T cells sorted from blood, taken in a trial of the OX40 agonist ivuxolimab. These receptor sequences come from an adult with an advanced solid tumor such as melanoma, head and neck, liver or kidney cancer.

The chain employs TRBV7-9 and TRBJ2-1; a possible D gene is TRBD2 (6 bases). CDR3 size: 13 residues. The germline V gene encodes CDR1 SEHNR and CDR2 FQNEAQ (reference sequence). With 11 bases removed from V and 0 bases from J, the gap between germline ends came to 11 bases. This CDR3 is CAGSGNSYNEQFF. DNA for the CDR3: TGTGCCGGTAGCGGTAACTCCTACAATGAGCAGTTCTTC.

This clone has a single count. This rearrangement joins TRBV4-2 to TRBJ1-5; D is possibly TRBD1 (5 bases). Trimming took off 0 bases at V and 1 base at J, with 7 bases between the two ends. The CDR3 loop spans 15 amino acids. CDR1 and CDR2 (germline): LGHNA, YNFKEQ. The CDR3 region has the DNA TGTGCCAGCAGCCAAGATGGGGCAAGCAATCAGCCCCAGCATTTT. Amino acid sequence: CASSQDGASNQPQHF.

The chain combines TRBV2 with TRBJ1-2; D is perhaps TRBD1 (6 bases). This CDR3 contains 14 residues. V was pared by 6 bases and J by 2 bases, with 13 bases between. Germline-derived CDR1 and CDR2 are SNHLY and FYNNEI. This CDR3 reads CASSLQGANYGYTF. In DNA form, the CDR3 reads TGTGCCAGCAGCTTACAGGGTGCGAACTATGGCTACACCTTC.

The rearrangement uses TRBV6-4 and TRBJ2-1; D remains unclear. This CDR3 is 13 amino acids long. Germline values: CDR1 MRHNA, CDR2 SNTAGT. With 2 bases removed from V and 6 bases from J, the gap between germline ends came to 8 bases. In DNA form, the CDR3 reads TGTGCCAGCAGTGACCCGGAGCTCAATGAGCAGTTCTTC. Translating it yields CASSDPELNEQFF.

The J gene is TRBJ1-4, the V gene TRBV11-2; 9 bases line up with TRBD1. With 7 bases clipped from V and 3 bases from J, the junction kept 6 bases outside the gene matches. The CDR3 totals 15 residues. The germline CDR1 and CDR2 sequences are SGHAT and FQNNGV. CDR3 sequence reads: CASNTQGAANEKLFF. CDR3 DNA: TGTGCCAGCAACACACAGGGGGCGGCTAATGAAAAACTGTTTTTT.

The chain carries TRBV21-1 and TRBJ2-2; the D call TRBD1 from the table was never checked on the DNA. TRBV21-1 is listed as a pseudogene. The CDR3 is 18 residues long. CDR3 loop: CASSSSIRDRVPTGELFF. CDR3 coding DNA: TGTGCCAGCAGCTCAAGTATCCGGGACAGGGTGCCCACCGGGGAGCTGTTTTTT.

The genes are TRBV4-1 and TRBJ2-3; TRBD1 is a possible D gene (6 bases). Germline V CDR1 and CDR2: MGHRA, YSYEKL. The V end was cut by 1 base, the J end by 2 bases, with 10 bases between. The CDR3 contains 15 residues. In DNA, the CDR3 is TGCGCCAGCAGCCAAGCAGGGGCCCACACAGATACGCAGTATTTT. Encoded protein: CASSQAGAHTDTQYF.

The chain uses TRBV7-2 and TRBJ2-1; 7 positions agree with TRBD2. The CDR3 is 15 residues long. Germline V CDR1 and CDR2: SGHTA, FQGNSA. V shed 0 bases and J 7 bases; nucleotides not matched to a gene: 6. CDR3 sequence: CASSLALAVRNEQFF. The DNA for the CDR3 is TGTGCCAGCAGCTTAGCTCTAGCGGTCCGAAATGAGCAGTTCTTC.

The V gene is TRBV10-3, the J gene TRBJ2-5, with 7 bases aligning to TRBD1. The V gene's germline CDR1 is ENHRY and CDR2 SYGVKD. Trimming removed 6 bases from V and 0 bases from J; junction bases left unmatched: 4. This CDR3 contains 14 residues. The CDR3 nucleotides are TGTGCCATCAGCCAAGACAGGGACCAAGAGACCCAGTACTTC. Amino acids: CAISQDRDQETQYF.

The chain joins TRBV7-3 to TRBJ1-1; 7 nucleotides agree with TRBD1. Germline loops: CDR1 SGHTA, CDR2 FQGTGA. The CDR3 runs to 12 residues. V was pared by 5 bases and J by 4 bases, with 1 base of the junction left unmatched. The CDR3 protein is CASSQGGTEAFF. The CDR3 region has the DNA TGTGCCAGCAGCCAGGGGGGCACTGAAGCTTTCTTT.

The chain combines TRBV5-1 with TRBJ2-2, with 9 positions matching TRBD2. CDR1 is SGHRS, CDR2 YFSETQ, per germline. J gave up 0 bases and V 0 bases, and 0 bases lay outside the gene matches. This CDR3 comprises 16 residues. In nucleotides, the CDR3 is TGCGCCAGCAGCTTGGCTAGCGGGGCGAACACCGGGGAGCTGTTTTTT. It translates to CASSLASGANTGELFF.

This sequence joins TRBV2 and TRBJ2-3; the D gene could be TRBD1 or TRBD2 (5 bases each). CDR3 length: 14 amino acids. The V gene lost 5 bases and the J gene lost 5 bases, with 14 bases spanning the gap. CDR1 is SNHLY and CDR2 is FYNNEI in the germline V gene. This CDR3 is CASSKGQGVDTQYF. The CDR3 nucleotides read TGTGCCAGCAGTAAAGGGCAGGGAGTAGATACGCAGTATTTT.

The V gene is TRBV5-6, the J gene TRBJ2-2, with D maybe TRBD1 (5 bases). V was pared by 3 bases and J by 1 base, with 10 bases between. CDR3 length: 15 amino acids. Germline lookup yields CDR1 SGHDT and CDR2 YYEEEE. CDR3 amino acids: CASSSTDKNTGELFF. DNA of the CDR3: TGTGCCAGCAGCTCGACAGATAAGAACACCGGGGAGCTGTTTTTT.

The rearrangement joins TRBV18 to TRBJ1-2, with no clear D. V lost 1 base, J lost 6 bases, and 12 bases lay in between. The CDR3 sequence is 14 residues long. CDR1 KGHSH and CDR2 LQKENI come from the germline V gene. CDR3 residues: CASSPLEFGHGYTF. The DNA for the CDR3 is TGTGCCAGCTCACCACTCGAGTTTGGGCATGGCTACACCTTC.

This rearrangement joins TRBV7-3 to TRBJ2-3; 9 bases agree with TRBD2. Germline V gene lookup returns CDR1 SGHTA and CDR2 FQGTGA. The CDR3 has 15 residues. V shed 2 bases and J 4 bases; nucleotides not matched to a gene: 4. CDR3 region: CASSLVAGEADTQYF. CDR3 nucleotide sequence: TGTGCCAGCAGCTTAGTAGCGGGAGAGGCAGATACGCAGTATTTT.